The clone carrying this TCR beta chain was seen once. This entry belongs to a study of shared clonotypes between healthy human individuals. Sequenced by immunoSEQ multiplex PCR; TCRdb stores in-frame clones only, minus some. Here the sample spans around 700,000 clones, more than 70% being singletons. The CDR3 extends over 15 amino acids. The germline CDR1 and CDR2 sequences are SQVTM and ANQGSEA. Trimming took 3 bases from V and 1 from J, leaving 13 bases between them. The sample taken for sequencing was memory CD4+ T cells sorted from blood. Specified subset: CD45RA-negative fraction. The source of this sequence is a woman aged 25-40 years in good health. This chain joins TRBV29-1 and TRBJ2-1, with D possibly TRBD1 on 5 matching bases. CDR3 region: CSVEIDSLSYNEQFF. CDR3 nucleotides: TGCAGCGTTGAGATCGACAGTTTGTCCTACAATGAGCAGTTCTTC.